Included here is one TCR beta chain sequence, with context. Assay used: immunoSEQ multiplex PCR; TCRdb lists only in-frame clones, some missing. The table lists about 61,000 clones, 85% to 90% of them singletons, with 0.8% to 0.9% in the top ten. This sample is drawn from a study of T cell changes during pregnancy in multiple sclerosis. Germline V gives CDR1 LNHDA, CDR2 SQIVND (reference sequence). The CDR3 contains 15 residues. After removal of 2 bases from V and 4 bases from J, the junction contained 5 bases not matched to a gene. This rearrangement joins TRBV19 to TRBJ2-5; 9 bases are shared with TRBD2. The sequencing here drew on peripheral blood, taken in the first trimester of pregnancy. The sequence was collected from a female donor in good health, enrolled as a control in a pregnancy study. In nucleotides, the CDR3 is TGTGCCAGTAGTATAACTGGCGGGGGGGCAGAGACCCAGTACTTC. As protein: CASSITGGGAETQYF. The full variable domain, with the rest looked up from reference TRBV19 and TRBJ2-5, is DGGITQSPKYLFRKEGQNVTLSCEQNLNHDAMYWYRQDPGQGLRLIYYSQIVNDFQKGDIAEGYSVSREKKESFPLTVTSAQKNPTAFYLCASSITGGGAETQYFGPGTRLLVL.